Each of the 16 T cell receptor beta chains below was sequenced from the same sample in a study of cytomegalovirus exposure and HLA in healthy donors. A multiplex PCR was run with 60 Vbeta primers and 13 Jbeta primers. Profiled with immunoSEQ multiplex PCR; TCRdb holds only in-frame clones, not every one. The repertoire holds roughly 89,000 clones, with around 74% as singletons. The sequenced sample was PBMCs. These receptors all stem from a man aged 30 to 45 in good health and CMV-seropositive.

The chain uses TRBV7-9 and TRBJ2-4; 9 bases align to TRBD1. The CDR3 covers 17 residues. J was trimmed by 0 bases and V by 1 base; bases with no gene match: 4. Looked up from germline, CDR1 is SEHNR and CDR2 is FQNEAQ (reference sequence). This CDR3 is CASSLGTGDIAKNIQYF. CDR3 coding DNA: TGTGCCAGCAGCTTAGGGACAGGGGATATAGCCAAAAACATTCAGTACTTC.

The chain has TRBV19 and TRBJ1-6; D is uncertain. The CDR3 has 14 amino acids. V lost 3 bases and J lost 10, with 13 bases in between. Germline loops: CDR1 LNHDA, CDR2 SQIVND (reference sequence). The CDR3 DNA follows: TGTGCCAGTAGTATTTCGATGCCGGGGTCACCCCTCCACTTT. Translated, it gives CASSISMPGSPLHF.

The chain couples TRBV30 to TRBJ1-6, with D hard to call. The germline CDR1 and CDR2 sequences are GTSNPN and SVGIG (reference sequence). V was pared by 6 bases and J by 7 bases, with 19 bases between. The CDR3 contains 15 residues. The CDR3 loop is CACRPGSGRNSPLHF. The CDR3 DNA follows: TGTGCCTGTCGCCCGGGATCGGGAAGGAATTCACCCCTCCACTTT.

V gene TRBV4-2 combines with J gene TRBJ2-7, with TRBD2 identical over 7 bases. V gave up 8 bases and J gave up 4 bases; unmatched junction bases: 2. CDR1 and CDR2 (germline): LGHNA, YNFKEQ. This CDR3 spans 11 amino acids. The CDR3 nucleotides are TGTGCCAGCGGCGGGGGTTACGAGCAGTACTTC. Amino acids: CASGGGYEQYF.

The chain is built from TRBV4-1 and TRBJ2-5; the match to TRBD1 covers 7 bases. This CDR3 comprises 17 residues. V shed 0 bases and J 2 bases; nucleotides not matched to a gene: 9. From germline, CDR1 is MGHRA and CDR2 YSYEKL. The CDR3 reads CASSQDWTLRGQETQYF. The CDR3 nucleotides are TGCGCCAGCAGCCAAGACTGGACTCTCAGGGGGCAAGAGACCCAGTACTTC.

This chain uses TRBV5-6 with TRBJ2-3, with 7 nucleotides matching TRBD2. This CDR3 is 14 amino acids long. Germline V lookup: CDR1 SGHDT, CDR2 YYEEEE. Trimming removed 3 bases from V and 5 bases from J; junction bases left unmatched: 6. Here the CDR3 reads CASSYGTTLDTQYF. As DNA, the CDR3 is TGTGCCAGCAGCTACGGGACTACGCTAGATACGCAGTATTTT.

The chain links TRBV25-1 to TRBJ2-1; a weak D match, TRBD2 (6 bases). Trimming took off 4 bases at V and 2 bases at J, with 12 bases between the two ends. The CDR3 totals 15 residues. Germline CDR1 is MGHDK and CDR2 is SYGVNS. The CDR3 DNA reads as TGTGCCAGCAGTGGATCGCGGGAAACCTACAATGAGCAGTTCTTC. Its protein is CASSGSRETYNEQFF. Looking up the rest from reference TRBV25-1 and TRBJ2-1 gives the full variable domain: EADIYQTPRYLVIGTGKKITLECSQTMGHDKMYWYQQDPGMELHLIHYSYGVNSTEKGDLSSESTVSRIRTEHFPLTLESARPSHTSQYLCASSGSRETYNEQFFGPGTRLTVL.

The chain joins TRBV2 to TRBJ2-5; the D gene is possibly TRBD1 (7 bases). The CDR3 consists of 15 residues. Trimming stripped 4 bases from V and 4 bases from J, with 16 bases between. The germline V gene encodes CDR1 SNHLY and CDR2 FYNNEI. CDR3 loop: CASSVRRAGGETQYF. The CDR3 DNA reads TGTGCCAGCAGTGTCCGGAGGGCAGGGGGAGAGACCCAGTACTTC. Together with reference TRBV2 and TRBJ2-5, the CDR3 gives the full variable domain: EPEVTQTPSHQVTQMGQEVILRCVPISNHLYFYWYRQILGQKVEFLVSFYNNEISEKSEIFDDQFSVERPDGSNFTLKIRSTKLEDSAMYFCASSVRRAGGETQYFGPGTRLLVL.

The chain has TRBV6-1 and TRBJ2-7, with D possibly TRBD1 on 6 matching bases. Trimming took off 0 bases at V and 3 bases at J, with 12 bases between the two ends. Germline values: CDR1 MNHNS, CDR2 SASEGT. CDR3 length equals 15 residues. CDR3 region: CASSEAPRGVYEQYF. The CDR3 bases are TGTGCCAGCAGTGAAGCTCCCAGGGGAGTCTACGAGCAGTACTTC.

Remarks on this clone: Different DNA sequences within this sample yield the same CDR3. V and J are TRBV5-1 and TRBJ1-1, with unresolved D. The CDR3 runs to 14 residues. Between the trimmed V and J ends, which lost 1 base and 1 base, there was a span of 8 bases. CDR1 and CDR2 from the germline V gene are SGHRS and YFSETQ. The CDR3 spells CASSLIAENTEAFF. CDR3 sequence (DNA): TGCGCCAGCAGCTTGATTGCAGAGAACACTGAAGCTTTCTTT.

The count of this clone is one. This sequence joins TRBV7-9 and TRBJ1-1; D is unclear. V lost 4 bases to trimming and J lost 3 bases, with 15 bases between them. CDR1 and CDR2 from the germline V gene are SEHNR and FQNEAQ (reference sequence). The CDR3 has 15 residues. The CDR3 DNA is TGTGCCAGCAGCTGGGAGGGCAGACTGCACACTGAAGCTTTCTTT. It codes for CASSWEGRLHTEAFF.

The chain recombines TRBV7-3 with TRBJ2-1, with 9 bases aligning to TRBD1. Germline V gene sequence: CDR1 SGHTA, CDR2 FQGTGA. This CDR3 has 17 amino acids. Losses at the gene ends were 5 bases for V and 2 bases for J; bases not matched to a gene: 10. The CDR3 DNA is TGTGCCAGCAGCCCGGAATGGGACAGGGTCACCTACAATGAGCAGTTCTTC. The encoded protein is CASSPEWDRVTYNEQFF.

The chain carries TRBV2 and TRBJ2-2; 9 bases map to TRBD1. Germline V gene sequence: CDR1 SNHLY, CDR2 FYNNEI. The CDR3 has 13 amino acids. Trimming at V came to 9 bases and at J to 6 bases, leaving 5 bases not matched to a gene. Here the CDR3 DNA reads TGTGCCAGTAACAGGGGGCCGTCCGGGGAGCTGTTTTTT. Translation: CASNRGPSGELFF.

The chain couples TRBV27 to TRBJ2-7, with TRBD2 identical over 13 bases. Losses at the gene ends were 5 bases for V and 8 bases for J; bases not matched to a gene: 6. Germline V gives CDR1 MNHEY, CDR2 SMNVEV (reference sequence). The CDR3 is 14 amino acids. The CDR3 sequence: CASSPGLAGFKQYF. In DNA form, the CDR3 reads TGTGCCAGCAGTCCGGGACTAGCGGGGTTTAAGCAGTACTTC.

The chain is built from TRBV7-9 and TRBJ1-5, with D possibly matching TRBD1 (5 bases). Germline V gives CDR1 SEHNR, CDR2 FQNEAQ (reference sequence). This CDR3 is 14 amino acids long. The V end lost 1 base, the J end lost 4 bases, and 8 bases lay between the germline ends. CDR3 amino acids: CASSLVGGNQPQHF. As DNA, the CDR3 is TGTGCCAGCAGCTTAGTTGGGGGGAATCAGCCCCAGCATTTT. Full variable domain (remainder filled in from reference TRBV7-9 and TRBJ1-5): DTGVSQNPRHKITKRGQNVTFRCDPISEHNRLYWYRQTLGQGPEFLTYFQNEAQLEKSRLLSDRFSAERPKGSFSTLEIQRTEQGDSAMYLCASSLVGGNQPQHFGDGTRLSIL.

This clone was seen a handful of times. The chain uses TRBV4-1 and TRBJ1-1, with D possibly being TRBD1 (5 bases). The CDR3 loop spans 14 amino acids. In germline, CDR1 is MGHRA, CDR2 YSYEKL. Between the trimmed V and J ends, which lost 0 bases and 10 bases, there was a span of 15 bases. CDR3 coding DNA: TGCGCCAGCAGCCAAGATCTGAGGATTACAGGAGCTTTCTTT. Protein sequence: CASSQDLRITGAFF.